The rows below give T cell receptor beta chains drawn from one sample of a study of identical twins. TCRdb recomputed calls from the 5' RACE reads with MiXCR, one row per CDR3 protein. Among approximately 190,000 distinct CDR3 sequences listed, around a sixth were seen once. The same data also went into a second study, on T cells expressing NK-cell markers.

The sample comprised CD8+ T cells sorted from blood. Receptor source: a woman between 18 and 29 years old in good health. Each CDR3 is given with its conserved first and last residue. A D gene is named only where the DNA matches it firmly. Clone size is shown for a subset of rows, as once, few, many or a class of expanded clone.

>TRBD2|NA|TRBJ2-1|TRBV6-1
TGTGCCAGCCCCTCCACTAGCGGGAGGGACAATGAGCAGTTCTTC
CASPSTSGRDNEQFF
>NA|few|TRBJ2-2|TRBV12-3/TRBV12-4
TGTGCCAGCAGTCCGGGGCCCAGCGATGGGGCCGGGGAGCTGTTTTTT
CASSPGPSDGAGELFF
>TRBD2|NA|TRBJ2-1|TRBV7-2
TGTGCCAGCAGCTCCCTAGCGGCCAATGAGCAGTTCTTC
CASSSLAANEQFF
>NA|NA|TRBJ1-1|TRBV12-3/TRBV12-4
TGTGCCAGCAGTTTCGGGGCCGCCGTTGGACGAGGGGCTTTCTTT
CASSFGAAVGRGAFF
>NA|medium-sized|TRBJ2-1|TRBV4-1
TGCGCCAGCAGCCAAGATCCCGGGGATTACAATGAGCAGTTCTTC
CASSQDPGDYNEQFF
>NA|NA|TRBJ2-4|TRBV2
TGTGCCAGCAGTGAAGCCAGGGGAAACATTCAGTACTTC
CASSEARGNIQYF
>NA|many|TRBJ2-7|TRBV12-3/TRBV12-4
TGTGCCAGCAGTTTTGACCTCTACGAGCAGTACTTC
CASSFDLYEQYF
>NA|few|TRBJ2-7|TRBV9
TGTGCCAGCAGCCCCGAAATCGGAGTTTCCGGCGAGCAGTACTTC
CASSPEIGVSGEQYF
>NA|NA|TRBJ2-3|TRBV18
TGTGCCAGCTCTCCCGAGGGGGGTCCCGGCACAGATACGCAGTATTTT
CASSPEGGPGTDTQYF
>TRBD1|few|TRBJ1-4|TRBV4-3
TGCGCCAGCAGCCAAGATGGGGTGCCAGGGGGGCGTAACGAAAAACTGTTTTTT
CASSQDGVPGGRNEKLFF
>TRBD2|NA|TRBJ2-1|TRBV10-3
TGTGCCATCAGCCCTATTCCACTAGCGGGAGTGGTGGATGAGCAGTTCTTC
CAISPIPLAGVVDEQFF
>NA|few|TRBJ1-3|TRBV7-2
TGTGCCAGCAGCCCTGGTTGGTCGGGCAGAAACACCATATATTTT
CASSPGWSGRNTIYF
>NA|few|TRBJ1-1|TRBV7-9
TGTGCCAGTTGCTTGGGGCACACTGAAGCTTTCTTT
CASCLGHTEAFF
>NA|NA|TRBJ2-7|TRBV7-8
TGTGCCAGCAGCTTAAGAACAGAGTCCTACGAGCAGTACTTC
CASSLRTESYEQYF
>NA|NA|TRBJ1-1|TRBV13
TGTGCCAGCAGCAACGACAGGAACACTGAAGCTTTCTTT
CASSNDRNTEAFF
>TRBD1|few|TRBJ2-2|TRBV7-6
TGTGCCAGCAGCAGGGGGACAGGGATTACCGGGGAGCTGTTTTTT
CASSRGTGITGELFF
>NA|NA|TRBJ2-6|TRBV7-9
TGTGCCAGCAGCTCACAAGGGGCTGGGGCCAACGTCCTGACTTTC
CASSSQGAGANVLTF
>TRBD1|NA|TRBJ2-2|TRBV4-3
TGCGCCAGCAGCCCCGCTGGACAGGGCAACGGGGAGCTGTTTTTT
CASSPAGQGNGELFF
>NA|many|TRBJ2-1|TRBV5-1
TGCGCCAGCAGCTTGGTGGGGTTTAGTAAGGATGAGCAGTTCTTC
CASSLVGFSKDEQFF
>NA|NA|TRBJ2-7|TRBV7-9
TGTGCCAGCAGCTTAGCAAGCAGGCCCCAGGGGCAGTACTTC
CASSLASRPQGQYF
>NA|NA|TRBJ2-3|TRBV5-1
TGCGCCAGCAGCTACAACGGACCCGAAGATACGCAGTATTTT
CASSYNGPEDTQYF
>NA|NA|TRBJ2-5|TRBV7-9
TGTGCCAGCAGCCTCGACGGTGCGCAAGAGACCCAGTACTTC
CASSLDGAQETQYF
>TRBD2|few|TRBJ2-7|TRBV6-2/TRBV6-3
TGTGCCAGCAGTCTCGGGACTAGCGACGAGCAGTACTTC
CASSLGTSDEQYF
>NA|few|TRBJ2-3|TRBV29-1
TGCAGCGTTGAAGAGGGATCCTATCATATGTTGGATACGCAGTATTTT
CSVEEGSYHMLDTQYF
>TRBD2|few|TRBJ2-1|TRBV18
TGTGCCAGCTCACCAGGAACAACGGGGGGGTCTGGTGAGCAGTTCTTC
CASSPGTTGGSGEQFF
>TRBD1|NA|TRBJ2-1|TRBV20-1
TGCAGTGCTAGAGGGGGGACAGGGACGTTTTGGGATGAGCAGTTCTTC
CSARGGTGTFWDEQFF
>TRBD2|NA|TRBJ2-1|TRBV4-1
TGCGCCAGCAGCCAAGATATGCTAGCGGGGGGCCTCTCCTACAATGAGCAGTTCTTC
CASSQDMLAGGLSYNEQFF
>TRBD2|NA|TRBJ2-7|TRBV12-3/TRBV12-4
TGTGCCAGCAGCGGGCGGGGGGCGGAAGCCTACGAGCAGTACTTC
CASSGRGAEAYEQYF
>TRBD2|few|TRBJ2-3|TRBV7-9
TGTGCCAGCATACATAGCGGGAAGGGCACAGATACGCAGTATTTT
CASIHSGKGTDTQYF
>TRBD1|NA|TRBJ2-7|TRBV27
TGTGCCAGCAGTTTTTTGACAGGGATCTACGAGCAGTACTTC
CASSFLTGIYEQYF
>NA|few|TRBJ2-3|TRBV20-1
TGCAGTGCCGGGACCGGAAAATCAGATACGCAGTATTTT
CSAGTGKSDTQYF